The rows below give T cell receptor beta chains drawn from one sample of a study of T cells in Graves' hyperthyroidism and ophthalmopathy. TCRdb reprocessed the multiplex PCR reads with MiXCR, giving one entry per CDR3 protein. The table shows nearly 750,000 distinct CDR3 sequences, with roughly a third occurring only once. The specimen sequenced was blood. The receptor source for this set is a woman in her thirties or forties with Graves' hyperthyroidism. Each CDR3 is given with its conserved first and last residue. Each record gives: J gene, D gene, V gene, clone size, CDR3 protein, CDR3 DNA. The D gene is left open where the match is weak. Part of the rows lack a size; the others show once, few, many or a class for expanded clones.

J gene: TRBJ1-2
D gene: NA
V gene: TRBV12-3/TRBV12-4
clone size: many
CDR3 protein: CASSPVPNYGYTF
CDR3 DNA: TGTGCCAGCAGCCCAGTGCCGAACTATGGCTACACCTTC

J gene: TRBJ2-7
D gene: TRBD1
V gene: TRBV19
clone size: many
CDR3 protein: CASSMGDRLEQYF
CDR3 DNA: TGTGCCAGTAGTATGGGGGACAGGCTCGAGCAGTACTTC

J gene: TRBJ1-1
D gene: NA
V gene: TRBV19
clone size: many
CDR3 protein: CASRPGHGGDTEAFF
CDR3 DNA: TGTGCCAGTAGGCCGGGCCACGGAGGGGACACTGAAGCTTTCTTT

J gene: TRBJ2-5
D gene: NA
V gene: TRBV15
clone size: NA
CDR3 protein: CATSRDRAGDRFF
CDR3 DNA: TGTGCCACCAGCAGAGATCGGGCAGGGGATCGGTTCTTC

J gene: TRBJ2-5
D gene: TRBD2
V gene: TRBV5-1
clone size: NA
CDR3 protein: CASSSWLAGGTETQYF
CDR3 DNA: TGCGCCAGCAGCTCGTGGCTAGCGGGGGGAACCGAGACCCAGTACTTC

J gene: TRBJ1-6
D gene: TRBD1
V gene: TRBV10-1
clone size: few
CDR3 protein: CANTQGPNSPLHF
CDR3 DNA: TGCGCCAACACACAGGGGCCTAATTCACCCCTCCACTTT

J gene: TRBJ2-2
D gene: NA
V gene: TRBV7-2
clone size: NA
CDR3 protein: CASSFTGAVSGELFF
CDR3 DNA: TGTGCCAGCAGCTTTACGGGGGCAGTATCCGGGGAGCTGTTTTTT

J gene: TRBJ2-6
D gene: TRBD1
V gene: TRBV7-2
clone size: many
CDR3 protein: CASSLVGQGAGANVLTF
CDR3 DNA: TGTGCCAGCAGCTTAGTAGGACAGGGGGCTGGGGCCAACGTCCTGACTTTC

J gene: TRBJ1-3
D gene: TRBD1
V gene: TRBV7-2
clone size: NA
CDR3 protein: CASSFRQGGSGNTIYF
CDR3 DNA: TGTGCCAGCAGCTTCAGACAGGGTGGGTCCGGAAACACCATATATTTT

J gene: TRBJ2-7
D gene: NA
V gene: TRBV5-1
clone size: NA
CDR3 protein: CASSPGQLGEQYF
CDR3 DNA: TGCGCCAGCAGCCCAGGGCAATTAGGCGAGCAGTACTTC

J gene: TRBJ2-5
D gene: NA
V gene: TRBV10-3
clone size: many
CDR3 protein: CAINTGLEETQYF
CDR3 DNA: TGTGCCATCAATACAGGACTCGAAGAGACCCAGTACTTC

J gene: TRBJ1-4
D gene: NA
V gene: TRBV10-3
clone size: NA
CDR3 protein: CAISEKVDGEKPFF
CDR3 DNA: TGTGCCATCAGTGAGAAAGTGGACGGCGAAAAACCGTTTTTT

J gene: TRBJ1-2
D gene: TRBD1
V gene: TRBV2
clone size: NA
CDR3 protein: CASSTTLRDRGGGYTF
CDR3 DNA: TGTGCCAGCAGTACGACTCTCCGGGACAGGGGTGGCGGCTACACCTTC

J gene: TRBJ2-3
D gene: TRBD2
V gene: TRBV20-1
clone size: once
CDR3 protein: CSAQRGLAGRDTQYF
CDR3 DNA: TGCAGTGCCCAAAGGGGACTAGCGGGGAGGGATACGCAGTATTTT

J gene: TRBJ1-1
D gene: NA
V gene: TRBV7-9
clone size: NA
CDR3 protein: CASNPPYGGAFF
CDR3 DNA: TGTGCCAGCAACCCCCCTTACGGGGGCGCTTTCTTT

J gene: TRBJ2-3
D gene: TRBD1
V gene: TRBV19
clone size: few
CDR3 protein: CASSPGTGTDTQYF
CDR3 DNA: TGTGCCAGTAGCCCCGGGACAGGAACAGATACGCAGTATTTT

J gene: TRBJ1-5
D gene: NA
V gene: TRBV19
clone size: NA
CDR3 protein: CASSDEPRQPQHF
CDR3 DNA: TGTGCCAGTAGTGACGAACCGAGGCAGCCCCAGCATTTT

J gene: TRBJ1-1
D gene: NA
V gene: TRBV19
clone size: NA
CDR3 protein: CASSSQVATEAFF
CDR3 DNA: TGTGCCAGCAGTTCACAGGTAGCCACTGAAGCTTTCTTT

J gene: TRBJ1-5
D gene: TRBD1
V gene: TRBV30
clone size: NA
CDR3 protein: CAWSLQGLQPQHF
CDR3 DNA: TGTGCCTGGAGCTTACAGGGGTTGCAGCCCCAGCATTTT

J gene: TRBJ2-7
D gene: NA
V gene: TRBV4-3
clone size: NA
CDR3 protein: CASSQVWLAPGDEQYF
CDR3 DNA: TGCGCCAGCAGCCAAGTTTGGCTGGCCCCAGGCGACGAGCAGTACTTC

J gene: TRBJ1-1
D gene: TRBD1
V gene: TRBV28
clone size: NA
CDR3 protein: CASHSLTGRVTEAFF
CDR3 DNA: TGTGCCAGCCACTCCCTGACAGGGAGGGTCACTGAAGCTTTCTTT

J gene: TRBJ1-5
D gene: NA
V gene: TRBV11-2
clone size: NA
CDR3 protein: CASSFRGDSNQPQHF
CDR3 DNA: TGTGCCAGCAGCTTCCGGGGGGATAGCAATCAGCCCCAGCATTTT

J gene: TRBJ2-1
D gene: NA
V gene: TRBV7-2
clone size: NA
CDR3 protein: CASSLRSTRRDEQFF
CDR3 DNA: TGTGCCAGCAGCTTACGTTCAACCCGCCGGGATGAGCAGTTCTTC

J gene: TRBJ1-5
D gene: NA
V gene: TRBV2
clone size: NA
CDR3 protein: CASSVNSYSNQPQHF
CDR3 DNA: TGTGCCAGCAGTGTAAATTCCTATAGCAATCAGCCCCAGCATTTT

J gene: TRBJ1-4
D gene: TRBD1
V gene: TRBV29-1
clone size: NA
CDR3 protein: CSVEPGQGFEKLFF
CDR3 DNA: TGCAGCGTTGAGCCGGGACAGGGGTTCGAAAAACTGTTTTTT

J gene: TRBJ2-7
D gene: TRBD1
V gene: TRBV7-2
clone size: NA
CDR3 protein: CASSAAPQGHTYEQYF
CDR3 DNA: TGTGCCAGCAGCGCTGCCCCACAGGGGCACACCTACGAGCAGTACTTC

J gene: TRBJ2-7
D gene: TRBD2
V gene: TRBV28
clone size: many
CDR3 protein: CASLGRLAEASSYEQYF
CDR3 DNA: TGTGCCAGCCTTGGGAGGCTAGCGGAGGCAAGCTCCTACGAGCAGTACTTC

J gene: TRBJ2-5
D gene: NA
V gene: TRBV14
clone size: many
CDR3 protein: CASSQIGGWETQYF
CDR3 DNA: TGTGCCAGCAGCCAAATTGGCGGTTGGGAGACCCAGTACTTC

J gene: TRBJ2-5
D gene: NA
V gene: TRBV7-8
clone size: NA
CDR3 protein: CASSSRDTPRETQYF
CDR3 DNA: TGTGCCAGCAGCTCCCGGGACACCCCCCGAGAGACCCAGTACTTC

J gene: TRBJ1-1
D gene: TRBD1
V gene: TRBV7-9
clone size: NA
CDR3 protein: CASSFDRGRTEAFF
CDR3 DNA: TGTGCCAGCAGTTTCGACAGGGGTCGGACTGAAGCTTTCTTT

J gene: TRBJ1-2
D gene: NA
V gene: TRBV6-1
clone size: NA
CDR3 protein: CASNDETGQPDYTF
CDR3 DNA: TGTGCCAGCAACGATGAGACAGGACAGCCCGACTACACCTTC

J gene: TRBJ2-7
D gene: NA
V gene: TRBV7-7
clone size: NA
CDR3 protein: CASSPQAGSSYEQYF
CDR3 DNA: TGTGCCAGCAGCCCGCAGGCGGGGAGCTCCTACGAGCAGTACTTC

J gene: TRBJ2-6
D gene: NA
V gene: TRBV19
clone size: many
CDR3 protein: CASRPDRSGANVLTF
CDR3 DNA: TGTGCCAGTAGGCCAGATCGGTCTGGGGCCAACGTCCTGACTTTC

J gene: TRBJ2-5
D gene: TRBD2
V gene: TRBV6-6
clone size: few
CDR3 protein: CASSYQIAGEQYF
CDR3 DNA: TGTGCCAGCAGTTATCAGATAGCGGGAGAACAGTACTTC

J gene: TRBJ2-5
D gene: NA
V gene: TRBV6-5
clone size: few
CDR3 protein: CASSYSGTKGETQYF
CDR3 DNA: TGTGCCAGCAGTTACTCCGGGACAAAGGGAGAGACCCAGTACTTC

J gene: TRBJ2-5
D gene: TRBD1
V gene: TRBV29-1
clone size: many
CDR3 protein: CSARTGGEETQYF
CDR3 DNA: TGCAGCGCTAGGACAGGGGGTGAAGAGACCCAGTACTTC

J gene: TRBJ1-6
D gene: NA
V gene: TRBV10-3
clone size: many
CDR3 protein: CAISAGNVGFTKSPLHF
CDR3 DNA: TGTGCCATCAGTGCGGGCAACGTAGGTTTTACGAAATCACCCCTCCACTTT

J gene: TRBJ2-6
D gene: TRBD1
V gene: TRBV6-4
clone size: few
CDR3 protein: CASRDPGTGQPISGANVLTF
CDR3 DNA: TGTGCCAGCAGGGATCCGGGGACGGGACAGCCTATCTCTGGGGCCAACGTCCTGACTTTC

J gene: TRBJ1-1
D gene: TRBD1
V gene: TRBV29-1
clone size: NA
CDR3 protein: CSQPGTGGNTEAFF
CDR3 DNA: TGCAGCCAGCCCGGGACAGGGGGCAACACTGAAGCTTTCTTT

J gene: TRBJ1-5
D gene: NA
V gene: TRBV7-9
clone size: NA
CDR3 protein: CASSLDPGRGVGQPQHF
CDR3 DNA: TGTGCCAGCAGTTTAGACCCGGGACGGGGTGTGGGTCAGCCCCAGCATTTT

J gene: TRBJ1-2
D gene: NA
V gene: TRBV20-1
clone size: NA
CDR3 protein: CSARELRFFRTYTF
CDR3 DNA: TGCAGTGCTAGAGAATTGCGTTTTTTCAGGACCTACACCTTC

J gene: TRBJ2-7
D gene: TRBD2
V gene: TRBV19
clone size: NA
CDR3 protein: CASTYGGGVSYEQYF
CDR3 DNA: TGTGCCAGTACCTACGGGGGGGGAGTCTCGTACGAGCAGTACTTC

J gene: TRBJ1-2
D gene: TRBD1
V gene: TRBV2
clone size: once
CDR3 protein: CASSGQGGYYGYTF
CDR3 DNA: TGTGCCAGCTCGGGACAGGGAGGTTACTATGGCTACACCTTC

J gene: TRBJ1-1
D gene: NA
V gene: TRBV11-2
clone size: many
CDR3 protein: CAGGRPNTEAFF
CDR3 DNA: TGTGCCGGAGGGCGTCCGAACACTGAAGCTTTCTTT

J gene: TRBJ1-5
D gene: NA
V gene: TRBV12-3/TRBV12-4
clone size: NA
CDR3 protein: CASRTRGLGGRGSWQPQHF
CDR3 DNA: TGTGCCAGCAGGACGAGAGGATTGGGGGGTAGGGGTTCTTGGCAGCCCCAGCATTTT

J gene: TRBJ2-7
D gene: NA
V gene: TRBV9
clone size: NA
CDR3 protein: CASRTQPYPGVDF
CDR3 DNA: TGTGCCAGCAGGACCCAACCCTATCCTGGAGTGGACTTC

J gene: TRBJ1-1
D gene: NA
V gene: TRBV7-9
clone size: many
CDR3 protein: CASSLALGHANTEAFF
CDR3 DNA: TGTGCCAGCAGCTTAGCTTTGGGGCACGCGAACACTGAAGCTTTCTTT

J gene: TRBJ2-3
D gene: TRBD1
V gene: TRBV7-9
clone size: once
CDR3 protein: CAIPPGGGDTQYF
CDR3 DNA: TGTGCCATACCGCCAGGGGGCGGGGATACGCAGTATTTT

J gene: TRBJ2-7
D gene: NA
V gene: TRBV6-6
clone size: NA
CDR3 protein: CASSLGQSPGEQYF
CDR3 DNA: TGTGCCAGCAGTCTAGGACAGAGTCCCGGCGAGCAGTACTTC

J gene: TRBJ1-1
D gene: NA
V gene: TRBV19
clone size: NA
CDR3 protein: CASSTSAEAFF
CDR3 DNA: TGTGCCAGTAGTACGTCAGCTGAAGCTTTCTTT

J gene: TRBJ1-1
D gene: NA
V gene: TRBV12-3/TRBV12-4
clone size: few
CDR3 protein: CASRPAGAVTEAFF
CDR3 DNA: TGTGCCAGCAGGCCCGCCGGGGCAGTTACTGAAGCTTTCTTT

J gene: TRBJ1-5
D gene: NA
V gene: TRBV10-2
clone size: many
CDR3 protein: CASSDLNQPQHF
CDR3 DNA: TGCGCCAGCAGTGATCTGAATCAGCCCCAGCATTTT